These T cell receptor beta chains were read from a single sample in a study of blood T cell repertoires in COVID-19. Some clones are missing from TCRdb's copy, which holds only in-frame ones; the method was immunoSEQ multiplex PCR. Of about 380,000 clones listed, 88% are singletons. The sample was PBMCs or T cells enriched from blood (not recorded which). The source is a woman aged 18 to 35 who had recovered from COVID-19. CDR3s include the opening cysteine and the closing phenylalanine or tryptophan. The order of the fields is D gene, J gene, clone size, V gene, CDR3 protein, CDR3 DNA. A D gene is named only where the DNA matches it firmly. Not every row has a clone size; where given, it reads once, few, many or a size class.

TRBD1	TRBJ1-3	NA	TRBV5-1	CASSLTGDGSGNTIYF	TGCGCCAGCAGCTTGACAGGGGACGGCTCTGGAAACACCATATATTTT
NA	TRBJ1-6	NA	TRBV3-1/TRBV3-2	CASSGRDTGYNSPLHF	TGTGCCAGCAGCGGACGGGACACTGGTTATAATTCACCCCTCCACTTT
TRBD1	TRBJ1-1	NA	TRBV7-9	CASSSRDSIEAFF	TGTGCCAGCAGCTCCCGGGACAGCATCGAAGCTTTCTTT
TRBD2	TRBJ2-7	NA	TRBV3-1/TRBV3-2	CASSHSGGYEQYF	TGTGCCAGCAGCCATAGCGGGGGCTACGAGCAGTACTTC
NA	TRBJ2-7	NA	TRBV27	CASSAHPYEQYF	TGTGCCAGCAGCGCGCACCCCTACGAGCAGTACTTC
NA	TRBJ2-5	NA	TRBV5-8	CASSFPVGEGGGLQETQYF	TGTGCCAGCAGCTTCCCGGTAGGAGAGGGCGGGGGCCTCCAAGAGACCCAGTACTTC
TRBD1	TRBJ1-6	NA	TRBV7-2	CASSWTGGNSPLHF	TGTGCCAGCAGCTGGACAGGGGGCAATTCACCCCTCCACTTT
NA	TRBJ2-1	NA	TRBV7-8	CASSPNQGLYDNEQFF	TGTGCCAGCAGCCCAAACCAGGGACTCTATGACAATGAGCAGTTCTTC
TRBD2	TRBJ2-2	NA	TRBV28	CASRTGLAGGNTGELFF	TGTGCCAGCAGGACGGGACTAGCGGGGGGGAACACCGGGGAGCTGTTTTTT
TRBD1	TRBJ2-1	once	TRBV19	CASRTTGKQFF	TGTGCCAGTAGGACGACAGGGAAGCAGTTCTTC
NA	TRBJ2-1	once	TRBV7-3	CASSNRQGEQFF	TGTGCCAGCAGCAACAGACAAGGTGAGCAGTTCTTC
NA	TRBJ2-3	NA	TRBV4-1	CASSPTLQAGRGWDTQYF	TGCGCCAGCAGCCCAACCCTTCAAGCGGGGAGGGGGTGGGATACGCAGTATTTT
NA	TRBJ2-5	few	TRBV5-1	CASWEELETQYF	TGCGCCAGCTGGGAGGAGTTGGAGACCCAGTACTTC
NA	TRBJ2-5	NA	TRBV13	CASSSRVRETQYF	TGTGCCAGCAGCTCACGGGTTCGAGAGACCCAGTACTTC
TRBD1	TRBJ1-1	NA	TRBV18	CASSPSDREAFF	TGTGCCAGCTCACCATCGGACAGGGAAGCTTTCTTT
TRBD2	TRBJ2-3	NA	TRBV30	CAWTAGGIADTQYF	TGTGCCTGGACAGCGGGGGGCATCGCAGATACGCAGTATTTT
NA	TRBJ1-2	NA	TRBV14	CASSQDSGYYGYTF	TGTGCCAGCAGCCAAGATAGCGGCTACTATGGCTACACCTTC
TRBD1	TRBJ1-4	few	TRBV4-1	CASSVRDSSTTTNEKLFF	TGCGCCAGCAGCGTGCGGGACAGCTCTACTACAACTAATGAAAAACTGTTTTTT
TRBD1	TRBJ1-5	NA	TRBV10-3	CAISESYRGRNQPQHF	TGTGCCATCAGTGAGTCCTACAGGGGGCGGAATCAGCCCCAGCATTTT
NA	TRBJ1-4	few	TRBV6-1	CASSDREEEKLFF	TGTGCCAGCAGTGACCGGGAGGAGGAAAAACTGTTTTTT
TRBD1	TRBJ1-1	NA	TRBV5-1	CASRGTGGVNTEAFF	TGCGCCAGCAGAGGGACAGGGGGCGTGAACACTGAAGCTTTCTTT
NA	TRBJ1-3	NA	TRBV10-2	CASSDPLGGQSGNTIYF	TGCGCCAGCAGTGACCCCCTGGGGGGGCAATCTGGAAACACCATATATTTT
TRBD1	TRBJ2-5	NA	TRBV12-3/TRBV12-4	CASRQGSIKTQYF	TGTGCCAGCAGACAGGGGAGTATCAAGACCCAGTACTTC
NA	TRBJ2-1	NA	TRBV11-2	CASSPSGGASYNEQFF	TGTGCCAGCAGCCCCTCCGGGGGAGCCTCCTACAATGAGCAGTTCTTC
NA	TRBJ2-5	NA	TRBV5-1	CASSPARDTQETQYF	TGCGCCAGCAGCCCGGCCCGTGACACACAAGAGACCCAGTACTTC
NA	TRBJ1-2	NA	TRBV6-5	CASRKGQFYGYTF	TGTGCCAGCAGAAAAGGACAGTTCTATGGCTACACCTTC
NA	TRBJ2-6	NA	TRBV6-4	CASSESRRSGANVLTF	TGTGCCAGCAGTGAATCCAGGCGCTCTGGGGCCAACGTCCTGACTTTC
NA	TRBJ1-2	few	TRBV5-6	CASSLVRVEGYTF	TGTGCCAGCAGCTTGGTCAGGGTTGAGGGCTACACCTTC
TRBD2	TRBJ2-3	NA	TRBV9	CASSAPGAGGFTDTQYF	TGTGCCAGCAGCGCCCCAGGAGCGGGGGGTTTCACAGATACGCAGTATTTT
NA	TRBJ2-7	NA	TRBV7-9	CASSLESGYPYEQYF	TGTGCCAGCAGCTTAGAATCAGGTTACCCCTACGAGCAGTACTTC
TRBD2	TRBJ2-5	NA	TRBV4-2	CASSPTGGFESQYF	TGTGCCAGCAGCCCCACCGGGGGGTTTGAATCCCAGTACTTC
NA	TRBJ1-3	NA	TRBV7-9	CASSSGEGSGNTIYF	TGTGCCAGCAGTTCCGGGGAGGGGTCTGGAAACACCATATATTTT
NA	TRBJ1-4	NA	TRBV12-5	CASGSPEGTNEKLFF	TGTGCTAGTGGTTCCCCGGAGGGAACTAATGAAAAACTGTTTTTT
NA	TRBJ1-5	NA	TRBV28	CASSLRSGINQPQHF	TGTGCCAGCAGTTTACGTTCAGGGATCAATCAGCCCCAGCATTTT
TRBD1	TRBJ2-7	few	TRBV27	CASSHYSGTGGGGYEQYF	TGTGCCAGCAGCCACTATTCCGGGACAGGGGGCGGCGGCTACGAGCAGTACTTC
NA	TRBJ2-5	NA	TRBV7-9	CASSLKGGQETQYF	TGTGCCAGCAGCTTGAAGGGAGGACAAGAGACCCAGTACTTC
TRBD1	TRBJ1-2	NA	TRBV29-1	CSAGGGYGYTF	TGCAGCGCAGGGGGCGGCTATGGCTACACCTTC
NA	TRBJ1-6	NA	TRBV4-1	CASSHPRRGNGNSPLHF	TGCGCCAGCAGCCACCCACGTCGAGGGAATGGGAATTCACCCCTCCACTTT
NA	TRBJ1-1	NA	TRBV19	CASSQGATEAFF	TGTGCCAGTAGTCAGGGCGCCACTGAAGCTTTCTTT
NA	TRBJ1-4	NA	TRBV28	CASSLWGGARNEKLFF	TGTGCCAGCAGTTTATGGGGGGGGGCGCGAAATGAAAAACTGTTTTTT